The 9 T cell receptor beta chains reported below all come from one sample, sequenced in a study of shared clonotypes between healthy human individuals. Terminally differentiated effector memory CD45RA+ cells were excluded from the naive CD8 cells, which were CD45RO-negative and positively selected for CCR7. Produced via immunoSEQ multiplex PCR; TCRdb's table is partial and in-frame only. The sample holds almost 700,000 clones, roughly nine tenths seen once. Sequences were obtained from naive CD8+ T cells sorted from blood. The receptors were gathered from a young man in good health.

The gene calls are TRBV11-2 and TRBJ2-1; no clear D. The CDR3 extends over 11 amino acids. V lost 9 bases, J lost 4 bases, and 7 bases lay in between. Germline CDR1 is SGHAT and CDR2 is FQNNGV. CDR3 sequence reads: CASNSYNEQFF. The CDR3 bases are TGTGCCAGTAATAGTTACAATGAGCAGTTCTTC. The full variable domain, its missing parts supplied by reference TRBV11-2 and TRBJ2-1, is EAGVAQSPRYKIIEKRQSVAFWCNPISGHATLYWYQQILGQGPKLLIQFQNNGVVDDSQLPKDRFSAERLKGVDSTLKIQPAKLEDSAVYLCASNSYNEQFFGPGTRLTVL.

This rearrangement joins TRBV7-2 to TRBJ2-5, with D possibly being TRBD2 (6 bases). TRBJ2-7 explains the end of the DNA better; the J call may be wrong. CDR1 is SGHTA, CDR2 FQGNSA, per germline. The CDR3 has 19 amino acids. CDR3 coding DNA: TGTGCCAGCAGCTTAGTCGGCTTCCCAGGCAGGTCGGGAGCCTACGAGCAGTACTTC. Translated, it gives CASSLVGFPGRSGAYEQYF.

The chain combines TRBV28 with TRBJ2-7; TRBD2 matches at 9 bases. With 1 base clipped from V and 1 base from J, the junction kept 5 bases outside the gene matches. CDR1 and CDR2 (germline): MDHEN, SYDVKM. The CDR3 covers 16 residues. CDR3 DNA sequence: TGTGCCAGCAGTTTATTCGGACTAGCGCTATCCTACGAGCAGTACTTC. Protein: CASSLFGLALSYEQYF.

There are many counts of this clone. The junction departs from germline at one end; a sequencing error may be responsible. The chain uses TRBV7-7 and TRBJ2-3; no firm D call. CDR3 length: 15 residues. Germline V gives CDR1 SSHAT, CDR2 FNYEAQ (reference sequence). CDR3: CASSLGPGSTDTQYF. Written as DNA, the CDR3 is TGTGCTAGCAGCTTAGGGCCCGGGAGCACAGATACGCAGTATTTT.

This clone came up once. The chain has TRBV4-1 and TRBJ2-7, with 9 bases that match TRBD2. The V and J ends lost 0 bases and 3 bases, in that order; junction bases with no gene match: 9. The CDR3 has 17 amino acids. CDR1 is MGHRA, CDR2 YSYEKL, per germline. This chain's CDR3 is CASSQDSVLAGDYEQYF. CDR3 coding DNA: TGCGCCAGCAGCCAAGATTCGGTTTTAGCGGGAGACTACGAGCAGTACTTC.

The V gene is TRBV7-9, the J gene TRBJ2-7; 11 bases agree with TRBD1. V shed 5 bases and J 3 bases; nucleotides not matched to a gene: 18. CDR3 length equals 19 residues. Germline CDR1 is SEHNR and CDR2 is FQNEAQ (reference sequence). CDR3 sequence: CASSPPNIGDGTGGYEQYF. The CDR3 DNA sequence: TGTGCCAGCAGCCCACCAAACATCGGTGACGGGACAGGGGGCTACGAGCAGTACTTC.

The CDR3 protein is CASSSTLVEGDTQYF. CDR3 nucleotide sequence: TGTGCCAGCAGCTCGACACTAGTGGAGGGGGATACGCAGTATTTT. V gene TRBV7-9 combines with J gene TRBJ2-3, with D perhaps matching TRBD2 (6 bases). The CDR3 loop spans 15 amino acids. Trimming left V 4 bases short and J 6 bases short, with 17 bases between. CDR1 SEHNR and CDR2 FQNEAQ come from the germline V gene (reference sequence).

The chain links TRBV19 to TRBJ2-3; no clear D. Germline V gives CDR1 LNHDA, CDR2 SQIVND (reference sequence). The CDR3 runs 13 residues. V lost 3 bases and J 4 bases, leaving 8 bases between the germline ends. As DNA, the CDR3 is TGTGCCAGTAGTATTATTGGGGCAGATACGCAGTATTTT. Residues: CASSIIGADTQYF.

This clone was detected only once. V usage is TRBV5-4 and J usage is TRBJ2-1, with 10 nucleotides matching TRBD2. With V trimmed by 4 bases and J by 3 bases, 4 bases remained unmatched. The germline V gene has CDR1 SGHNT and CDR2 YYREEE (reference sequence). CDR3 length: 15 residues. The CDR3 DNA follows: TGTGCCAGCAGCCCCGGACTAGCGGTCTACAATGAGCAGTTCTTC. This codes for CASSPGLAVYNEQFF.